This T cell receptor beta chain was recorded in a study of cytomegalovirus exposure and HLA in healthy donors (dated by TCRdb to between 2016 and 2019). Background on the whole study: In an earlier analysis of about 560 of the donors, 276 Gb of sequence data and 90 million to 130 million unique TCR beta sequences from 180 million or so T cells were reported. An earlier analysis of around 580 of the donors used high-throughput TCR beta sequencing to judge whether each TCR beta V gene segment behaved as functional or pseudogenic. The later analysis used no new phenotypic data to find candidate immune exposures, relying instead on TCR beta sequences and their occurrence across donors. HLA typing included class I and class II loci at four-digit resolution. Typing coverage differed by locus: A, B, C, DRB1 and DQB1 were typed in about 629-630 donors, DQA1 in 522, DPA1 in some 610, and DPB1 in approximately 450. A later genetic analysis took genome-wide SNP genotypes for about 55% of the 666 donors and used that subset as a discovery cohort. Across 300 to 500 genotyped donors of the cohort, an average of approximately 240,000 unique TCR beta nucleotide sequences per donor were sequenced, and approximately 17% of those sequences were non-productive. Donor age, sex, ethnicity and CMV serostatus were collected together with the repertoire data. High-throughput TCR immunosequencing, statistical association of individual TCRs with disease status, and machine learning were combined to predict cytomegalovirus infection status. Of the roughly 430 genotyped donors, roughly 85% fell in the genetic ancestry cluster associated with self-reported Caucasian donors. In addition to the first cohort of 666 subjects, a separate validation cohort of over 90 different subjects was used. An early release covering 550 to 650 HLA-typed donors comprised about 300 gigabases of sequencing data and some 79 million unique TCR sequences. A later analysis re-examined previously published TCR beta repertoires from more than 650 donors and added high-resolution HLA genotyping to investigate patterns of TCR occurrence. Roughly 5 DR-DQ haplotypes were treated as single units for association and clustering because of strong linkage in the cohort. Using immunosequencing, the study profiled T cell repertoires from fewer than 850 subjects and related those repertoires to cytomegalovirus serostatus. Every discovery cohort repertoire had been produced on one sequencing platform. The study aimed to test whether signatures of past pathogen exposure could be identified by cataloging public T cell receptors.

The investigation overall reported the following: In an earlier analysis of a few hundred of the donors, most TCR beta V segments were observed in productive rearrangements about 87% or about 30% of the time, broadly matching IMGT annotations. Specific HLA alleles were associated with 15,000 to 20,000 TCR beta sequences at a false discovery rate of 0.05 in a later analysis. The study gave a list of over 150 TCR beta chains associated with cytomegalovirus. The sequencing pipeline was judged likely to have produced a cluster of highly shared sequence variants as a technical artifact. Roughly uniform sequencing depth across donors was assumed in presence/absence analyses, although this assumption may not hold. In vitro tests confirmed that three of the cytomegalovirus-associated TCR beta chains recognize cytomegalovirus antigens. Most CMV-associated TCR beta chains appeared to be HLA-restricted in a later analysis, and the HLA associations seemed to be driven largely by CMV exposure. The authors suggested that the approach could potentially be extended to other disease states and immunological phenotypes. Seventeen rarely observed V segments, including chromosome 9 orphons, were excluded from the earlier analysis of approximately 500 of the donors because counts were too low. When HLA alleles, especially DR and DQ, strongly co-occurred, attributing TCR associations to individual alleles was difficult. According to a later genetic analysis, donors in an Asian-associated ancestry cluster had fewer N-insertions in productive TCRs than the roughly 700-donor mean. V-gene and J-gene trimming of TCR beta chains was associated with a missense DCLRE1C variant in a later genetic analysis, and the association was replicated in an independent cohort. Correlated functional status among segregating V segments might be attributable to linkage disequilibrium, but an unknown experimental factor could not be ruled out. A later analysis found that HLA-associated TCR beta chains were more clonally expanded and had lower generation probabilities than equally common non-associated chains. A later analysis reported that several top co-occurrence clusters appeared linked to parvovirus B19, influenza, CMV and Epstein-Barr virus. In a later analysis, the rate of TCR association differed among HLA loci, with DRB1 alleles having the most associated TCRs and HLA-C alleles having the fewest. The classifier was reported to diagnose cytomegalovirus status with high specificity and sensitivity in both the original and validation cohorts. Because HLA typing was missing for some donors at each locus, association tests included only the typed subset. A further reported finding was that TCR beta sequences accurately predicted the HLA-A and HLA-B alleles for most subjects in the first cohort. The cohort was sequenced for TCR beta chains only, and without alpha or paired-chain data the features that could be detected were limited. The only immune exposure information available for the cohort was CMV serostatus. Most TCR sequences were observed very rarely across donors, whereas some public TCRs were present in many individuals. Some IMGT-functional V segments, including TRBV6-2 and TRBV6-3, could not be distinguished by the 87-base-pair reads and were therefore excluded.

V and J are truncated by 4 bases and 0 bases respectively, leaving an intervening sequence of 12 bases. CDR1 MGHRA and CDR2 YSYEKL were looked up in the germline V gene. The CDR3 sequence holds 15 residues, the cysteine and phenylalanine included. Left in the record is the CDR3 DNA by itself, 45 bases read in frame from the first base. Note on this clone: There is no known antigen for this receptor. Base qualities are not at hand, and no much larger clone is one base apart.

The cohort consisted of 600 to 750 healthy bone marrow donors. Cohort members were all nominally healthy when sampled, although unrecorded immune exposures were likely present. The donor tested CMV seronegative, placing the donor among the 350 or so seronegative members of the cohort. A peripheral blood sample was collected from each donor, and TCR beta sequencing was performed on peripheral blood mononuclear cells. The Qiagen DNeasy Blood Extraction Kit was used to extract genomic DNA from the blood cell samples. The method behind the library was the immunoSEQ multiplex PCR assay. The multiplex PCR relied on a mix of 60 forward primers for TCR Vbeta segments and 13 reverse primers for TCR Jbeta segments. The CDR3 region of rearranged TCR beta genes was amplified from genomic DNA by a multiplex PCR assay. Amplified TCR beta libraries were sequenced as 87-base-pair reads on the Illumina HiSeq System. On the authors' methods: A later analysis counted tens of millions of unique TCR beta chains across the 650 to 700 repertoires, and around 12 million of these chains were shared by at least two donors. To remove PCR and sequencing errors, raw reads were error-corrected and collapsed into unique sequences using a nearest-neighbor algorithm that merged closely related sequences. To assign V, D and J gene segments, CDR3 sequences were aligned to IMGT reference sequences. For a sequence to be retained, at least a six-nucleotide match to both a V gene segment and a J gene segment was required. A rearrangement counted as productive if the CDR3 had no stop codons and remained in frame with V and J, and every other rearrangement counted as non-productive. CDR3 was defined according to IMGT convention as the region running from the second conserved V-encoded cysteine to the conserved J-encoded phenylalanine. The earlier analysis of about 610 of the donors excluded any sequence lacking an unambiguous match to a single V gene segment. An earlier analysis of 587 of the donors classified V segments as functional when productive rearrangements were above 56.7% and as segregating when the standard deviation between donors was above 5%. A statistical classification framework was built to diagnose cytomegalovirus status from the catalog of TCR beta chain sequences. In a later analysis, V and J genes were assigned by comparing TCR nucleotide sequences against IMGT/GENE-DB human TR gene sequences. The TCRdist pipeline was used in a later analysis to assign CDR3 sequences and most-parsimonious VDJ recombination scenarios. A later analysis defined each TCR beta chain by its CDR3 amino acid sequence plus V-gene family, and excluded reads lacking a unique V-gene family. In a later analysis, 500 to 650 highly shared, low-generation-probability nucleotide sequences were removed to address suspected cross-contamination and a sequencing artifact. For each public chain, a later analysis derived a clonal expansion index from normalized ranks of inferred template counts within each repertoire. In a later analysis, generation probabilities were computed using a VDJ recombination model fitted to out-of-frame rearrangements, and the results were checked against IGoR. A later analysis scored TCR-TCR, TCR-HLA and TCR-CMV co-occurrence with hypergeometric tests, applying a repertoire-size bias correction to TCR pairs. In a later analysis, false discovery rates were estimated by permuting HLA or CMV assignments 20 times. In a later analysis, co-occurring TCRs were grouped with DBSCAN, and TCRdist sequence similarity was added when clustering was performed within HLA-allele-positive subsets. Repertoires with fewer than 30,000 or more than 120,000 public chains were left out of co-occurrence clustering, as were five repertoires with anomalous nucleotide sharing. TCRdb's version of the immuneACCESS table is confined to in-frame rearrangements and falls short of the full clone set. An unresolved V gene accounts for under half of the shortfall where checked; the remainder is of unknown origin. V and J calls and clone size are given by that table; D and trimming were obtained from the DNA. The sample table shows 210,000 or so clones, and over 65% are seen once. The ten largest clones add up to 0.6% to 0.65% of the sample.

The chain is assembled from TRBV4-1 and TRBJ2-5; a confident D gene designation cannot be given. The sequencing sample was made of PBMCs. This TCR came from a man aged 18 to 35 in good health and CMV-seronegative. In nucleotides, the sequence is TGCGCCAGCAGCCTGCGCATAAACTACCAAGAGACCCAGTACTTC. This is translated as CASSLRINYQETQYF.